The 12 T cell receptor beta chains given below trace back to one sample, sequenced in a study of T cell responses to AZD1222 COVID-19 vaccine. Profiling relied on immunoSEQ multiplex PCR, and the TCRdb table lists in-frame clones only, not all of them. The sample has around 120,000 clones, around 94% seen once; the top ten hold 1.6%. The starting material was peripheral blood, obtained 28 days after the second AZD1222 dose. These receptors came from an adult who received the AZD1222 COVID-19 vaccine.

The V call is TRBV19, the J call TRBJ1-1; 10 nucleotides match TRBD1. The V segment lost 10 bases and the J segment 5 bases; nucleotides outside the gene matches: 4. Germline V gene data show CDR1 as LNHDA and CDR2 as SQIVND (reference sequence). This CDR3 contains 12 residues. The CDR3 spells CATKDRGTEAFF. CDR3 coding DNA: TGTGCCACCAAGGACAGGGGGACTGAAGCTTTCTTT. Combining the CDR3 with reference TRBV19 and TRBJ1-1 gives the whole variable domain DGGITQSPKYLFRKEGQNVTLSCEQNLNHDAMYWYRQDPGQGLRLIYYSQIVNDFQKGDIAEGYSVSREKKESFPLTVTSAQKNPTAFYLCATKDRGTEAFFGQGTRLTVV.

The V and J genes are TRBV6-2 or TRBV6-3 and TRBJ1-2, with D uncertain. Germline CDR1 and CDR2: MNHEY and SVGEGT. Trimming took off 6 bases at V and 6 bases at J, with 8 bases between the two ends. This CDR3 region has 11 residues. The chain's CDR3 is CASSRTDGYTF. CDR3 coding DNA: TGTGCCAGCAGCCGGACGGATGGCTACACCTTC.

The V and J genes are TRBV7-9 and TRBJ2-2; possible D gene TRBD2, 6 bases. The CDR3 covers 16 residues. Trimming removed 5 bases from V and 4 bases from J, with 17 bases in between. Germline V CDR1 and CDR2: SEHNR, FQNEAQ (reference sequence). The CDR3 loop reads CASSPRGSGATGELFF. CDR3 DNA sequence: TGTGCCAGCAGCCCTCGGGGTAGCGGAGCCACCGGGGAGCTGTTTTTT.

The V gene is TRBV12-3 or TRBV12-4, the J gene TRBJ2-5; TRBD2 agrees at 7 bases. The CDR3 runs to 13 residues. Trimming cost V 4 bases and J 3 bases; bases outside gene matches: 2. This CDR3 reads CASSYLAEETQYF. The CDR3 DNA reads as TGTGCCAGCAGTTACCTAGCGGAAGAGACCCAGTACTTC.

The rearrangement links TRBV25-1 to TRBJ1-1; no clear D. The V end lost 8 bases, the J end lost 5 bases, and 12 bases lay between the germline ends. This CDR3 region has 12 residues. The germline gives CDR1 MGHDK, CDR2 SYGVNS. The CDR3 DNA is TGTGCCAGCGGATACCGCGGGACTGAAGCTTTCTTT. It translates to CASGYRGTEAFF. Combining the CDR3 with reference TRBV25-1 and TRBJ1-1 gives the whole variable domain EADIYQTPRYLVIGTGKKITLECSQTMGHDKMYWYQQDPGMELHLIHYSYGVNSTEKGDLSSESTVSRIRTEHFPLTLESARPSHTSQYLCASGYRGTEAFFGQGTRLTVV.

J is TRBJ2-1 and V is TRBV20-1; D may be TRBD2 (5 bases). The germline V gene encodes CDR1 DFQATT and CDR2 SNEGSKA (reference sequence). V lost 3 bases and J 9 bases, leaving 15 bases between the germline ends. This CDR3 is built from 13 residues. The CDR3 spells CSASTRESGEQFF. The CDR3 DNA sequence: TGCAGTGCTAGTACGAGGGAGTCCGGTGAGCAGTTCTTC.

CDR3 nucleotides: TGTGCCAGCAGGGTTCAGCCCCAGCATTTT. As protein: CASRVQPQHF. V and J are TRBV21-1 and TRBJ1-5. TRBV21-1 is classified as a pseudogene. The CDR3 runs to 10 residues.

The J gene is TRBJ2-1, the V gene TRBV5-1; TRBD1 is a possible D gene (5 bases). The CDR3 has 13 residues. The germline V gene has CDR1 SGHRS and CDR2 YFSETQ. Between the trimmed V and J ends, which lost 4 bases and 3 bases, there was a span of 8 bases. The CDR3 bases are TGCGCCAGCAGCGCGGACAACTACAATGAGCAGTTCTTC. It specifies CASSADNYNEQFF.

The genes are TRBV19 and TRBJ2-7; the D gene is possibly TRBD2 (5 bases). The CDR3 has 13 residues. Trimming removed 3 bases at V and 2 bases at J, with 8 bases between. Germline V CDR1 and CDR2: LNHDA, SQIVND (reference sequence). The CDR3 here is CASSIGMTYEQYF. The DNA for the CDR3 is TGTGCCAGTAGTATCGGGATGACCTACGAGCAGTACTTC.

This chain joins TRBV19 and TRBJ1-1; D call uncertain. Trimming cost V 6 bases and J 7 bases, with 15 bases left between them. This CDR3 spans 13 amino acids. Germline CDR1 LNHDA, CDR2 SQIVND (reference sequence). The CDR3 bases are TGTGCCAGTAGAAAGGGCCTAAGAGGTGAAGCTTTCTTT. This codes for CASRKGLRGEAFF.

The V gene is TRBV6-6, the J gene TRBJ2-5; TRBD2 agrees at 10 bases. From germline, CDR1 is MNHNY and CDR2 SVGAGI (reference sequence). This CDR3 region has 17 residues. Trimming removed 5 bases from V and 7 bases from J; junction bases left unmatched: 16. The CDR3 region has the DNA TGTGCCAGCAGTCGACCACAGATAGCGGGAGGAGGAGCGACCCAGTACTTC. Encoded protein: CASSRPQIAGGGATQYF.

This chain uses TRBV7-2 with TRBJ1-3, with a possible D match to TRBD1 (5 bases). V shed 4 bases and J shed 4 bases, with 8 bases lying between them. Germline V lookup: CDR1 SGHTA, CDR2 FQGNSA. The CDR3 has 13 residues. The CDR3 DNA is TGTGCCAGCAGCTCCGGGGGGGGAAACACCATATATTTT. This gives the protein CASSSGGGNTIYF.